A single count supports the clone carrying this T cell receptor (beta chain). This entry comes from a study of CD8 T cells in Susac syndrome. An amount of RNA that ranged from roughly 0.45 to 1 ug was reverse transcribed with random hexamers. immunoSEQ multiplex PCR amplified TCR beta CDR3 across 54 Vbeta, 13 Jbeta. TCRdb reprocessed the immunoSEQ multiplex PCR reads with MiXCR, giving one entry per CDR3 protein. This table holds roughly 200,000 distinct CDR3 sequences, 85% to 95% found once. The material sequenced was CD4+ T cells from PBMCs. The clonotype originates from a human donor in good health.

In DNA form, the CDR3 reads TGTGCCAGCAACCCAGGGACAGGGGAGCAGTACTTC. Translating gives CASNPGTGEQYF. The chain couples TRBV12-3 or TRBV12-4 to TRBJ2-7; 9 nucleotides match TRBD1. This CDR3 contains 12 residues. J lost 7 bases, V lost 7 bases, and 5 bases had no gene match.